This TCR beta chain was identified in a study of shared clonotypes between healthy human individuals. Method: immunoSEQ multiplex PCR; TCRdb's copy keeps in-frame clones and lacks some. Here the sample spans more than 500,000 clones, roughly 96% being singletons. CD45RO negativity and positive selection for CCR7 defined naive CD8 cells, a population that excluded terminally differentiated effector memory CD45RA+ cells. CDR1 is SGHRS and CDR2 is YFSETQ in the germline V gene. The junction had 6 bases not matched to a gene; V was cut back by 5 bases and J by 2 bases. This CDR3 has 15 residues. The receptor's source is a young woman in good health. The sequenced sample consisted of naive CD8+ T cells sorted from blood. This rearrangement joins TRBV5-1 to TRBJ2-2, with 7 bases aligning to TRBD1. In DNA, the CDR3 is TGCGCCAGCAGGCCCGGGACAGAAAACACCGGGGAGCTGTTTTTT. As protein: CASRPGTENTGELFF.